This T cell receptor beta chain was found in a study of blood T cell repertoires in COVID-19. At the level of the study: The origin of the acute and convalescent COVID-19 samples was the United States, Italy and Spain. PBMCs, B-cell-depleted T cells, or T cells were the source of the cDNA or gDNA that made up the material.

Per the original methods: Scientists estimated how many nucleated cells there were by amplifying reference gene primers. Sequenced by immunoSEQ multiplex PCR; TCRdb stores in-frame clones only, minus some. The DNA gave D and trimming, while V, J and clone size come from that table. The sample holds about 270,000 clones; more than 75% are singletons and the top ten take over 5.5%. The ends lost 4 bases at V and 4 bases at J; junction bases unmatched: 5. The CDR3 extends over 15 amino acids. Germline CDR1 LNHDA, CDR2 SQIVND (reference sequence). Patients in Seattle were enrolled during active infection, then followed longitudinally.

The source material was peripheral blood. The chain recombines TRBV19 with TRBJ1-5; 9 nucleotides line up with TRBD1. The clonotype comes from an elderly woman with COVID-19, enrolled during active disease. CDR3 loop: CASSSVGQGNQPQHF. CDR3 DNA sequence: TGTGCCAGTAGTAGTGTGGGACAGGGTAATCAGCCCCAGCATTTT.